The next 9 T cell receptor beta chains were all read from a single sample in a study of PD-1 and CTLA-4 blockade in melanoma. The repertoire was sequenced with immunoSEQ multiplex PCR; TCRdb's copy has only in-frame clones and lacks some. The table includes about 31,000 clones, 88% detected once. Sequenced material: CD8+ T cells from peripheral blood, taken from a patient given anti-PD-1 treatment. These receptors were taken from a human donor with melanoma.

This chain links TRBV30 with TRBJ1-1; D is uncertain. V was cut by 7 bases and J by 0 bases, with 6 bases left in between. The CDR3 is 11 amino acids. Germline CDR1 GTSNPN, CDR2 SVGIG (reference sequence). For the CDR3, the DNA is TGTGCCTCTACTTTGAACACTGAAGCTTTCTTT. Residues: CASTLNTEAFF. Together with reference TRBV30 and TRBJ1-1, the CDR3 gives the full variable domain: SQTIHQWPATLVQPVGSPLSLECTVEGTSNPNLYWYRQAAGRGLQLLFYSVGIGQISSEVPQNLSASRPQDRQFILSSKKLLLSDSGFYLCASTLNTEAFFGQGTRLTVV.

This clone came up once. The chain recombines TRBV9 with TRBJ2-2; possibly TRBD1 for D (5 bases). V was cut by 3 bases and J by 2 bases, with 11 bases left in between. This CDR3 is built from 15 residues. Germline V lookup: CDR1 SGDLS, CDR2 YYNGEE. The DNA of the CDR3 is TGTGCCAGCAGCGACTTAGGGGTTAACACCGGGGAGCTGTTTTTT. Protein sequence: CASSDLGVNTGELFF.

V and J are TRBV28 and TRBJ1-1; tentatively, D is TRBD1 (6 bases). This CDR3 region has 17 residues. Germline CDR1 and CDR2: MDHEN and SYDVKM. Deletions cut 2 bases from V and 3 bases from J, with 19 bases between. The CDR3 DNA reads TGTGCCAGCAGTTTAAGTCGGACAGCTCCTAAGGACACTGAAGCTTTCTTT. It specifies CASSLSRTAPKDTEAFF.

This clone is labeled medium-sized. The chain recombines TRBV25-1 with TRBJ1-1, with a weak D call TRBD1 (5 bases). This CDR3 is 16 amino acids long. V was clipped by 2 bases and J by 4 bases, with 17 bases between them. CDR1 and CDR2 from the germline V gene are MGHDK and SYGVNS. The CDR3 coding sequence is TGTGCCAGCAGTGAAGAATCGGGGGAGGAAGGCACTGAAGCTTTCTTT. It encodes CASSEESGEEGTEAFF.

The chain employs TRBV4-1 and TRBJ2-1, with 7 bases identical to TRBD2. V lost 3 bases, J lost 3 bases, and 2 bases stayed unmatched. Per the germline V gene, CDR1 is MGHRA and CDR2 is YSYEKL. The CDR3 covers 14 residues. The CDR3 region has the DNA TGCGCCAGCAGCCACGGCGGGGGCTACAATGAGCAGTTCTTC. This sequence encodes CASSHGGGYNEQFF.

The chain recombines TRBV7-9 with TRBJ2-2; D unresolved. Trimming stripped 6 bases from V and 4 bases from J, with 12 bases between. Germline CDR1 and CDR2: SEHNR and FQNEAQ (reference sequence). This CDR3 has 14 amino acids. The CDR3, as DNA: TGTGCCAGCAGTTTGACATCTTCCACCGGGGAGCTGTTTTTT. Translated: CASSLTSSTGELFF.

The V and J genes are TRBV4-2 and TRBJ2-1, with a possible D match to TRBD2 (7 bases). In germline, CDR1 is LGHNA, CDR2 YNFKEQ. V shed 1 base and J shed 2 bases, with 12 bases lying between them. This CDR3 spans 16 amino acids. The CDR3 is CASSQGAGTTYNEQFF. The CDR3 DNA sequence: TGTGCCAGCAGCCAAGGAGCGGGGACAACCTACAATGAGCAGTTCTTC.

This clone was seen just once. The rearrangement links TRBV7-8 to TRBJ1-1; D call uncertain. CDR3 length: 14 residues. Germline lookup yields CDR1 SGHVS and CDR2 FQNEAQ. The ends were cut back, 2 bases at V and 8 bases at J, with 15 bases in the middle. The CDR3 nucleotides read TGTGCCAGCAGCTTATCGGGCACCCCAACCGAAGCTTTCTTT. This translates into CASSLSGTPTEAFF.

The V and J genes are TRBV2 and TRBJ2-2, with 7 bases fitting TRBD1. CDR1 and CDR2 from the germline V gene are SNHLY and FYNNEI. The CDR3 is 17 amino acids. With V trimmed by 7 bases and J by 2 bases, 13 bases remained unmatched. This chain's CDR3 is CASTPNPQGDNTGELFF. The CDR3 bases are TGTGCCAGCACCCCGAACCCCCAGGGGGATAACACCGGGGAGCTGTTTTTT.